This paragraph covers one T cell receptor (beta chain) sequence. These data belong to a study of shared clonotypes between healthy human individuals. Germline CDR1 is MNHEY and CDR2 is SMNVEV (reference sequence). This CDR3 spans 10 amino acids. For sorted subsets, approximately 0.2 ug DNA per replicate equaled about 27,000 T cell genomes. Method: immunoSEQ multiplex PCR; TCRdb's copy keeps in-frame clones and lacks some. The repertoire has hundreds of thousands of clones, 85% to 95% of them found once; the top ten carry 0.095% to 0.14%. CD45RO-negative CD8 cells positively selected for CCR7 made up the naive population, which excluded terminally differentiated effector memory CD45RA+ cells.

The V call is TRBV27, the J call TRBJ2-5; the D gene is possibly TRBD2 (5 bases). Near its end, the DNA agrees better with TRBJ2-7, so the J call may be wrong. The sequence was collected from a woman aged 30 to 39 in good health. Sequencing was carried out using naive CD8+ T cells sorted from blood. The CDR3 DNA reads TGTGCCAGCGGACTCTACGAGCAGTACTTC. Translated, it gives CASGLYEQYF.